Included here is one T cell receptor beta chain sequence, with context. Many counts were recorded for this clonotype. Its antigen is still unknown. There are no base qualities to consult, and no much larger clone falls within one base. This sample was taken from a study of T cell repertoires in cytomegalovirus infection (dated 2019 in TCRdb). General notes on the study: Donor HLA type was relevant to the analysis, because carriage of CMV infection together with the matching HLA type was indicated by public TCR beta signatures. The study at large found these results: The ex vivo response was dominated by HLA-C-restricted CMV-specific TCR beta clonotypes, which also provided the single most frequent clonotype in two of eight donors. In both this cohort and an independent cohort of over 350 donors, the cumulative frequency of public TCR beta family members distinguished carriers of CMV infection plus the relevant HLA type.

The data were produced on an Illumina HiSeq 1500. The public reads were quality trimmed at Q25 with fastp and then assembled into clones with MiXCR by TCRdb, keeping productive beta chains. Rows with a matching CDR3 protein are joined into one entry that keeps the most common DNA and genes. A total of about 190,000 distinct CDR3 sequences appear in this sample, less than 9.5% of them only once. The top ten constitute 4.6% of the sample. CDR1 SQVTM and CDR2 ANQGSEA were looked up in the germline V gene. There are 13 amino acids in the CDR3, from cysteine to phenylalanine inclusive. The sequence is cut down to CDR3 DNA, 39 bases in frame from base 1. V is reduced by 3 bases and J by 2 bases, leaving a spacing of 10 bases between them.

The chain is assembled from TRBV29-1 and TRBJ1-2; TRBD1 might be the D gene, on 5 matching bases. Input material: PBMCs. This TCR was sampled from a human donor in good health (CMV status not recorded). Some clones in this sample may be carry-over from other donors' samples. In nucleotides, the sequence is TGCAGCGTTGACGCAGGGCGAAACTATGGCTACACCTTC. Its product reads: CSVDAGRNYGYTF.